The T cell receptor (beta chain) under discussion was sequenced for a study of T cells in Graves' hyperthyroidism and ophthalmopathy. The study, taken as a whole, reports: Blood shared most expanded thyroid clonotypes above 0.001.

This clonotype has only a few counts. Its antigen is not identified. Stable hyperthyroidism: no ophthalmopathy progression over 18 months of follow-up. This CDR3 has 12 residues. The germline V and J ends were trimmed by 6 bases and 5 bases, with 11 bases remaining between them. Germline values: CDR1 LNHDA, CDR2 SQIVND (reference sequence). Template material for amplifying TCR beta CDR3 regions consisted of RNA transcripts. A first-round RT-PCR of the TCR CDR3 used the HTBI primer set. TCRdb reanalysed the multiplex PCR reads using MiXCR and keeps one entry per CDR3 protein. The sample holds about 420,000 distinct CDR3 sequences, roughly 15% seen once.

This sequence was found in a woman aged 18-35 years with Graves' hyperthyroidism. Sample: blood. The chain couples TRBV19 to TRBJ2-7; tentatively, D is TRBD1 (5 bases). The CDR3 bases are TGTGCCAGTAGCCAGGGTTTTCACGAGCAGTACTTC. Amino acid sequence: CASSQGFHEQYF.